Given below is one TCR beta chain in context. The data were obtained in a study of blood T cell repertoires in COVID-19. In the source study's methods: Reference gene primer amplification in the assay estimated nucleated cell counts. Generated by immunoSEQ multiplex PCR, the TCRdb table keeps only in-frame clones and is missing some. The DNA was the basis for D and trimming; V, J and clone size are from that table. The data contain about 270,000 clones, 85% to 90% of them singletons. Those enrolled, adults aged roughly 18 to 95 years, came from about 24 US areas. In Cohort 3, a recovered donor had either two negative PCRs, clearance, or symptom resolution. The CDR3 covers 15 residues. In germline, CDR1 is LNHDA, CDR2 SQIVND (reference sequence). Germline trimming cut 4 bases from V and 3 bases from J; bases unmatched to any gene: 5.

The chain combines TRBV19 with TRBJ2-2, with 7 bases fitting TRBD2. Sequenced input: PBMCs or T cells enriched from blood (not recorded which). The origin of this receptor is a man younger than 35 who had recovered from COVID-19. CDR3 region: CASSTQRGDTGELFF. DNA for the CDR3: TGTGCCAGTAGTACCCAGCGGGGAGACACCGGGGAGCTGTTTTTT.